These T cell receptor beta chains were read from a single sample in a study of blood T cell repertoires in COVID-19. Data came from immunoSEQ multiplex PCR; TCRdb stores just in-frame clones and leaves some out. The table records about 210,000 clones, 70% to 90% of them present only once. Sequencing was done on a sample of peripheral blood. Receptors originate from a woman between 45 and 60 years old with active or convalescent COVID-19. Each CDR3 is given with its conserved first and last residue.

V gene | CDR3 length | CDR3 protein
TRBV6-5 | 15 | CASSQTGTGESPLHF
TRBV6-5 | 14 | CASSWEALDTEAFF
TRBV18 | 14 | CASSPPDIPYEQYF
TRBV6-1 | 15 | CASSEVGAENTEAFF
TRBV12-3/TRBV12-4 | 11 | CASDAATEAFF
TRBV9 | 14 | CASSPRVGGDEQFF
TRBV4-1 | 15 | CASSLRSGIQETQYF
TRBV29-1 | 13 | CSVAVGRNTEAFF
TRBV5-1 | 14 | CASSLEGINQPQHF
TRBV28 | 15 | CASRPQGGGNQPQHF
TRBV5-4 | 12 | CASSRDRSGYTF
TRBV6-5 | 13 | CASKGTGNYEQYF
TRBV6-5 | 12 | CATYRGTGELFF
TRBV6-1 | 14 | CASSEAIGQDEAFF
TRBV5-1 | 12 | CASREREGTQYF
TRBV6-5 | 12 | CASSQGDYGYTF
TRBV5-1 | 14 | CASSIGRPNSPLHF
TRBV2 | 14 | CASSGGGGNYGYTF
TRBV28 | 15 | CASRPGTGSYTEAFF
TRBV3-1/TRBV3-2 | 15 | CASSFADRSGNTIYF
TRBV11-1 | 14 | CASSFLAGRTEAFF
TRBV15 | 13 | CATSGETGSEQYF
TRBV4-2 | 17 | CASSQESRLAGGYEQYF
TRBV5-1 | 14 | CASSWGTANTEAFF
TRBV9 | 15 | CASSVGSLANEKLFF
TRBV7-3 | 14 | CASSWDRYTDTQYF
TRBV5-1 | 15 | CASSFGGNSGNTIYF
TRBV5-1 | 15 | CASSSNRVGKDTQYF
TRBV9 | 15 | CASSQVTGGTGELFF
TRBV7-8 | 13 | CASSLGRDNEQFF
TRBV11-2 | 17 | CASSSIRDRREGTEAFF
TRBV7-9 | 14 | CASSLGQSFGELFF
TRBV20-1 | 11 | CRAAGGTEAFF
TRBV18 | 14 | CASSPTVMNTEAFF
TRBV4-1 | 16 | CASSQPASGNPYEQYF
TRBV19 | 14 | CASSIDRGNSPLHF
TRBV5-1 | 17 | CASSLAGLGPGANVLTF
TRBV5-1 | 16 | CASSLTPGGSGTEAFF
TRBV4-1 | 16 | CASSQRATGGYYGYTF
TRBV15 | 16 | CATSKNRLAGDSEQYF
TRBV5-5 | 16 | CASSLTAGALNTEAFF
TRBV13 | 14 | CASSFRQLSQPQHF
TRBV5-3 | 14 | CARSSSNRTDTQYF
TRBV10-3 | 14 | CASRGTGGWETQYF
TRBV6-2/TRBV6-3 | 17 | CASSYPPLQGLNQPQHF
TRBV21-1 | 18 | CASSRPRTSGRPDNEQFF
TRBV5-1 | 16 | CASSLGQANPPTEAFF
TRBV14 | 13 | CASSRAPQETQYF
TRBV11-2 | 11 | CASSLDRVGFF